These 14 T cell receptor beta chains originate from one sample sequenced in a study of PD-1 blockade in classical Hodgkin lymphoma (dated by TCRdb to 2018 to 2020). The library was prepared using the immunoSEQ multiplex PCR assay. TCRdb stores this immuneACCESS table with in-frame sequences only. Part of the clones is absent; in the studies checked, under half of the shortfall reflects unresolved V genes, and no reason is known for the rest. This sample lists roughly 140,000 clones; approximately 81% were detected once. The ten largest clones represent over 7.5% of the sample. The time point label corresponds to: cycle 2 day 1 (C2D1) of nivolumab. Every trial patient had relapsed following autologous stem cell transplantation, and prior brentuximab vedotin exposure was what differed among cohorts A, B and C. The specimen was peripheral blood mononuclear cells (PBMCs), collected before the second cycle of nivolumab. Receptors originate from a human donor with classical Hodgkin lymphoma.

This clone was seen a handful of times. The chain joins TRBV19 to TRBJ1-2; TRBD1 matches at 8 bases. CDR3 size: 12 residues. V lost 2 bases to trimming and J lost 10 bases; unmatched junction nucleotides: 3. Germline CDR1 reads LNHDA; CDR2 reads SQIVND (reference sequence). CDR3 nucleotide sequence: TGTGCCAGTAGTATAAGGACAGGGTCCTACACCTTC. Its protein is CASSIRTGSYTF.

The gene calls are TRBV6-1 and TRBJ1-1, with D perhaps matching TRBD1 (6 bases). V was clipped by 4 bases and J by 0 bases, with 15 bases between them. The CDR3 has 16 residues. Germline-derived CDR1 and CDR2 are MNHNS and SASEGT. CDR3 DNA: TGTGCCAGCAGTGGGAGGGGGGGCCCTCTGAACACTGAAGCTTTCTTT. As protein: CASSGRGGPLNTEAFF.

This clone was counted once. The chain couples TRBV19 to TRBJ1-2; D gene unclear. Germline CDR1 reads LNHDA; CDR2 reads SQIVND (reference sequence). The CDR3 has 15 residues. The V end lost 7 bases, the J end lost 3 bases, and 18 bases lay between the germline ends. CDR3 DNA sequence: TGTGCCAGTACCCACCGGGCAGGACCCGACTATGGCTACACCTTC. Translation: CASTHRAGPDYGYTF. The whole variable domain, filled in from reference TRBV19 and TRBJ1-2, reads DGGITQSPKYLFRKEGQNVTLSCEQNLNHDAMYWYRQDPGQGLRLIYYSQIVNDFQKGDIAEGYSVSREKKESFPLTVTSAQKNPTAFYLCASTHRAGPDYGYTFGSGTRLTVV.

The chain recombines TRBV25-1 with TRBJ1-1; unclear D gene. The CDR3 totals 11 residues. Germline V gene data show CDR1 as MGHDK and CDR2 as SYGVNS. V dropped 6 bases and J dropped 6 bases, with 8 bases sitting between them. CDR3 region: CASSFLSEAFF. CDR3 nucleotide sequence: TGTGCCAGCAGCTTTTTATCTGAAGCTTTCTTT.

The J gene is TRBJ2-7, the V gene TRBV18; 9 bases line up with TRBD1. Trimming took 4 bases from V and 6 from J; bases not matched to a gene: 7. CDR1 and CDR2 (germline): KGHSH, LQKENI. The CDR3 runs 14 residues. The CDR3 DNA reads as TGTGCCAGCTCACTGGACAGGGGCGGGTTCGAGCAGTACTTC. Translating it yields CASSLDRGGFEQYF.

The chain carries TRBV21-1 and TRBJ1-1; the D call of TRBD1 is as the table states it, not checked on the DNA. TRBV21-1 is labeled a pseudogene. The CDR3 runs 14 residues. CDR3 amino acids: CASSTWTANTEAFF. DNA for the CDR3: TGTGCCAGCAGCACCTGGACAGCGAACACTGAAGCTTTCTTT.

This rearrangement joins TRBV10-3 to TRBJ2-5, with D perhaps matching TRBD1 (7 bases). V was trimmed by 4 bases and J by 1 base, leaving 16 bases between them. Germline values: CDR1 ENHRY, CDR2 SYGVKD. The CDR3 is 16 residues long. In DNA form, the CDR3 reads TGTGCCATCAGTGGGACAGGCGGAGGGGGCCAAGAGACCCAGTACTTC. Translation gives CAISGTGGGGQETQYF.

The chain employs TRBV19 and TRBJ1-2; perhaps TRBD1 as D (6 bases). CDR1 and CDR2 from the germline V gene are LNHDA and SQIVND (reference sequence). The CDR3 is 14 amino acids. V dropped 4 bases and J dropped 5 bases, with 14 bases sitting between them. CDR3 bases: TGTGCCAGTAGTAAAAGGCCAGGGGATTATGGCTACACCTTC. Translated: CASSKRPGDYGYTF.

The chain couples TRBV5-4 to TRBJ2-5; D is perhaps TRBD1 (6 bases). V was trimmed by 0 bases and J by 5 bases, leaving 17 bases between them. This CDR3 has 16 amino acids. The germline gives CDR1 SGHNT, CDR2 YYREEE (reference sequence). The CDR3 region is CASSLAAGASWETQYF. The CDR3 nucleotides are TGTGCCAGCAGCTTGGCGGCAGGGGCGAGTTGGGAGACCCAGTACTTC.

The chain is built from TRBV28 and TRBJ2-7; no definite D call. The CDR3 extends over 12 amino acids. Germline V CDR1 and CDR2: MDHEN, SYDVKM. Trimming left V 6 bases short and J 6 bases short, with 12 bases between. CDR3 loop: CASRTPSGEQYF. The DNA for the CDR3 is TGTGCCAGCAGAACCCCTTCTGGCGAGCAGTACTTC.

The chain employs TRBV9 and TRBJ2-1; 12 nucleotides agree with TRBD2. V dropped 4 bases and J dropped 6; count of bases not matched to a gene: 5. The CDR3 consists of 15 residues. Germline CDR1 reads SGDLS; CDR2 reads YYNGEE. For the CDR3, the DNA is TGTGCCAGCAGCATAGGGACTAGCGGGCCCAATGAGCAGTTCTTC. Amino acid sequence: CASSIGTSGPNEQFF. The full variable domain, in which reference TRBV9 and TRBJ2-1 provide the parts outside the CDR3, is DSGVTQTPKHLITATGQRVTLRCSPRSGDLSVYWYQQSLDQGLQFLIQYYNGEERAKGNILERFSAQQFPDLHSELNLSSLELGDSALYFCASSIGTSGPNEQFFGPGTRLTVL.

The CDR3 reads CASSSKSGDQETQYF. The CDR3 nucleotides read TGTGCCAGCAGCTCCAAAAGCGGGGACCAAGAGACCCAGTACTTC. This chain uses TRBV5-4 with TRBJ2-5; 7 bases are shared with TRBD2. CDR1 is SGHNT, CDR2 YYREEE, per germline (reference sequence). The CDR3 is 15 amino acids. V was pared by 3 bases and J by 0 bases, with 5 bases of the junction left unmatched.

This clone was detected once. The V call is TRBV7-2, the J call TRBJ1-4; 7 bases agree with TRBD1. The CDR3 totals 14 residues. Germline V CDR1 and CDR2: SGHTA, FQGNSA. Trimming took 5 bases from V and 3 from J; bases not matched to a gene: 3. The CDR3 bases are TGTGCCAGCAGCCCGAGGGGGCCTAATGAAAAACTGTTTTTT. Its translation: CASSPRGPNEKLFF.

CDR3 coding DNA: TGTGCCAGCTCATCTACACTTGGACAGTTAGCCTACGAGCAGTACTTC. This codes for CASSSTLGQLAYEQYF. The chain employs TRBV18 and TRBJ2-7, with D possibly being TRBD1 (6 bases). The CDR3 totals 16 residues. From germline, CDR1 is KGHSH and CDR2 LQKENI. Trimming stripped 5 bases from V and 2 bases from J, with 19 bases between.